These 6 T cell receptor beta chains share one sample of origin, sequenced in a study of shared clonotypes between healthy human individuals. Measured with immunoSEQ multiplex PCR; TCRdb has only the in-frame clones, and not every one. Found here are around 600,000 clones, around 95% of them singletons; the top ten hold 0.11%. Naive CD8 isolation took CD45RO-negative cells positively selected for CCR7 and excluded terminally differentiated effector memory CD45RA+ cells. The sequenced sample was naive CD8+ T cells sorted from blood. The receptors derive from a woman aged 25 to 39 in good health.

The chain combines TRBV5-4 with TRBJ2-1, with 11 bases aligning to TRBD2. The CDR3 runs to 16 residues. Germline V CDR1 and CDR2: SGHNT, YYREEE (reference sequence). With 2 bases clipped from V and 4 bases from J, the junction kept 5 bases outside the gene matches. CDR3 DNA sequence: TGTGCCAGCAGCTTCGGACTAGCGGGTAATTACAATGAGCAGTTCTTC. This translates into CASSFGLAGNYNEQFF.

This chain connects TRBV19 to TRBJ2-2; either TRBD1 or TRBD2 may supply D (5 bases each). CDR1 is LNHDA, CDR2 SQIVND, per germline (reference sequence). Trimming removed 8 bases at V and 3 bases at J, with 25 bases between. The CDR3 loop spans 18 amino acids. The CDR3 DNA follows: TGTGCCAGTGAGGGGACCGAAGTAACGGGACGGGACACCGGGGAGCTGTTTTTT. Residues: CASEGTEVTGRDTGELFF.

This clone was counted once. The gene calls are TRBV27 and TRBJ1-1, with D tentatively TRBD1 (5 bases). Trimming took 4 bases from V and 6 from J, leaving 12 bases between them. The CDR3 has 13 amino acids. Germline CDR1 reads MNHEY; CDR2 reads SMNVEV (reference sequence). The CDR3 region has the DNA TGTGCCAGCAGTTCTTACCAGGGCGCTGAAGCTTTCTTT. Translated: CASSSYQGAEAFF.

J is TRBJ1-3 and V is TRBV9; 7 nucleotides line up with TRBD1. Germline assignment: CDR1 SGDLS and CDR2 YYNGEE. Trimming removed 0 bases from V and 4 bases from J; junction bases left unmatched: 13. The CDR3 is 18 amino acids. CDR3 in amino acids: CASSVAFGDSGYGNTIYF. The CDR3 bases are TGTGCCAGCAGCGTAGCGTTTGGGGACAGTGGCTACGGAAACACCATATATTTT.

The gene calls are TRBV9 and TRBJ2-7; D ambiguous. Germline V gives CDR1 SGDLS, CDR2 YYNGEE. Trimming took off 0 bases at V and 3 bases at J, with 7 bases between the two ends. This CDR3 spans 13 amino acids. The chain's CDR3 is CASSVATNYEQYF. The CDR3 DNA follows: TGTGCCAGCAGCGTAGCTACGAACTACGAGCAGTACTTC.

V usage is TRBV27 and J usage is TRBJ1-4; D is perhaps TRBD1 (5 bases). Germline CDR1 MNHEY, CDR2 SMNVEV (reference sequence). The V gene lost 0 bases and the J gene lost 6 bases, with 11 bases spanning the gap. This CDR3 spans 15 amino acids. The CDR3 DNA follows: TGTGCCAGCAGTTTATCGAACAGGCCCGATGAAAAACTGTTTTTT. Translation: CASSLSNRPDEKLFF.